Given below is one T cell receptor beta chain in context. The antigen remains unidentified. The data were obtained in a study of cytomegalovirus exposure and HLA in healthy donors. General study points: Most CMV-associated TCR beta chains appeared HLA-restricted in a later analysis.

Primers included in the PCR were 60 Vbeta and 13 Jbeta primers. This table comes from immunoSEQ multiplex PCR, and its TCRdb copy is limited to in-frame clones, with some not included. The sample has approximately 100,000 clones, approximately 76% seen once. Germline loops: CDR1 PRHDT, CDR2 FYEKMQ (reference sequence). The CDR3 loop spans 13 amino acids. Trimming left V 7 bases short and J 4 bases short, with 13 bases between. The receptor's source is a man aged 40-49 years in good health and CMV-seronegative. J is TRBJ1-1 and V is TRBV13; perhaps TRBD1 as D (5 bases). The sample taken for sequencing was PBMCs. CDR3 in amino acids: CASMLGGSTEAFF. As DNA, the CDR3 is TGTGCCAGCATGCTGGGGGGGAGCACTGAAGCTTTCTTT.